This T cell receptor (beta chain) was observed in a study of T cells in localized non-small cell lung cancer. Trimming removed 3 bases at V and 5 bases at J, with 7 bases between. Looked up from germline, CDR1 is KGHSH and CDR2 is LQKENI. The CDR3 extends over 12 amino acids. This clone showed up just once. Using immunoSEQ multiplex PCR, the repertoire was profiled, and TCRdb retains in-frame clones only, with some absent. Of approximately 25,000 clones listed, about nine tenths are singletons. This chain uses TRBV18 with TRBJ2-5; D not certain. The sample here was peripheral blood, taken before any cancer treatment. This TCR was sampled from a woman between 40 and 69 years old with stage I lung adenocarcinoma. CDR3 bases: TGTGCCAGCTCACCGAACGAGGAGACCCAGTACTTC. Protein sequence: CASSPNEETQYF.